This T cell receptor (beta chain) appears in the sequencing data of a study of response to subunit inactivated influenza vaccine. Overall study results and limits: The authors put forward the suggestion that each seasonal influenza vaccination may bring in only a limited number of new T cells.

Germline CDR1 and CDR2: LNHNV and YYDKDF (reference sequence). CDR3 length: 18 residues. V was pared by 1 base and J by 0 bases, with 16 bases between. A single record per CDR3 protein comes from TCRdb applying MiXCR to the RT-PCR reads. The data hold about 500,000 distinct CDR3 sequences, with approximately 15% observed a single time. Note on this clonotype: No antigen is known for it.

The material sequenced was CD4+ T cells sorted from PBMCs, taken roughly 24 months after vaccination. This receptor was obtained from a man aged 45-69 years who received an inactivated influenza vaccine. The chain combines TRBV15 with TRBJ1-5; D is unclear. CDR3 residues: CATSRAPTPTYSNQPQHF. The CDR3 nucleotides are TGTGCCACCAGCAGAGCTCCAACGCCAACTTATAGCAATCAGCCCCAGCATTTT.